This TCR beta chain was documented in a study of regulatory T cells in long-lasting Graves disease. To make TCR beta libraries, researchers used iRepertoire HTBI primers and Arm-PCR of CDR3 regions. In TCRdb, the multiplex PCR reads were re-called with MiXCR into one record per CDR3 protein. The sample includes 600,000 to 850,000 distinct CDR3 sequences, 30% of them seen just once. Time point indicated: persistent/refractory GD, antithyroid drugs over 5 years with positive TRAb. Scientists built the TCR library using RNA that was extracted from PBMCs. Germline-derived CDR1 and CDR2 are SGHRS and YFSETQ. The CDR3 has 14 residues. Trimming took off 5 bases at V and 5 bases at J, with 14 bases between the two ends.

This clonotype was obtained from a female donor with Graves disease. The rearrangement links TRBV5-1 to TRBJ1-5, with D uncertain. The specimen comprised peripheral blood mononuclear cells (PBMCs), sampled when the disease was refractory, from a patient treated with antithyroid drugs. This CDR3 is CASRALPGDQPQHF. The CDR3 coding sequence is TGCGCCAGCAGGGCTCTCCCCGGGGATCAGCCCCAGCATTTT.